Below are 29 T cell receptor beta chains sequenced from a single sample in a study of graft-versus-host responses after intestinal transplantation. No antigens are known for them. The repertoire was sequenced with immunoSEQ multiplex PCR; TCRdb's copy has only in-frame clones and lacks some. The sample consists of 80,000 to 95,000 clones, roughly 90% of them appearing once. The sample here was unstimulated CD4+ T cells sorted from spleen or lymph node cells, taken before transplant. The origin of the receptors is a human donor who was the organ donor for an intestinal transplant.

The chain combines TRBV7-3 with TRBJ2-1; 16 nucleotides line up with TRBD2. The CDR3 spans 14 residues. Trimming removed 4 bases from V and 13 bases from J; junction bases left unmatched: 4. Germline CDR1 SGHTA, CDR2 FQGTGA. CDR3 sequence (DNA): TGTGCCAGCAGCTCGGGACTAGCGGGGGGGGCTCAGTTCTTC. Translation: CASSSGLAGGAQFF.

The chain links TRBV18 to TRBJ1-1; D not resolved. CDR1 KGHSH and CDR2 LQKENI come from the germline V gene. The CDR3 runs to 12 residues. Trimming removed 9 bases at V and 1 base at J, with 9 bases between. In DNA form, the CDR3 reads TGTGCCAGTCGAACAGCGAACACTGAAGCTTTCTTT. It codes for CASRTANTEAFF.

J is TRBJ2-7 and V is TRBV25-1; possibly TRBD2 for D (5 bases). This CDR3 region has 11 residues. Trimming took off 4 bases at V and 9 bases at J, with 10 bases between the two ends. CDR1 is MGHDK and CDR2 is SYGVNS in the germline V gene. The CDR3 protein is CASSGSEGQYF. Written as DNA, the CDR3 is TGTGCCAGCAGTGGAAGTGAGGGGCAGTACTTC.

J is TRBJ2-5 and V is TRBV11-2, with D possibly TRBD1 on 6 matching bases. The germline V gene encodes CDR1 SGHAT and CDR2 FQNNGV. The CDR3 has 16 residues. V was pared by 5 bases and J by 5 bases, with 21 bases between. The CDR3: CASSPLDGRGWETQYF. CDR3 in DNA: TGTGCCAGCAGCCCATTGGATGGCAGGGGTTGGGAGACCCAGTACTTC. The full variable domain, with the rest looked up from reference TRBV11-2 and TRBJ2-5, is EAGVAQSPRYKIIEKRQSVAFWCNPISGHATLYWYQQILGQGPKLLIQFQNNGVVDDSQLPKDRFSAERLKGVDSTLKIQPAKLEDSAVYLCASSPLDGRGWETQYFGPGTRLLVL.

This clone was counted a single time. The chain uses TRBV29-1 and TRBJ2-3, with 7 bases that match TRBD1. Unmatched junction bases numbered 6, after V lost 7 bases and J lost 2 bases. Germline values: CDR1 SQVTM, CDR2 ANQGSEA. The CDR3 runs 13 residues. As DNA, the CDR3 is TGCAGCGCCGGACAGGTTTTCACAGATACGCAGTATTTT. Translation: CSAGQVFTDTQYF.

This chain links TRBV2 with TRBJ1-6; 9 bases fit TRBD1. The CDR3 consists of 15 residues. From germline, CDR1 is SNHLY and CDR2 FYNNEI. Germline trimming cut 3 bases from V and 8 bases from J; bases unmatched to any gene: 5. In DNA, the CDR3 is TGTGCCAGCAGTGATGAAGGACAGGGGTATTCACCCCTCCACTTT. Residues: CASSDEGQGYSPLHF.

The CDR3 sequence: CASGPASGRTDYEQYF. The CDR3, as DNA: TGTGCCAGCGGGCCGGCTAGCGGGAGGACGGACTACGAGCAGTACTTC. V gene TRBV4-2 combines with J gene TRBJ2-7; 11 bases map to TRBD2. CDR1 and CDR2 from the germline V gene are LGHNA and YNFKEQ. V lost 8 bases, J lost 3 bases, and 12 bases stayed unmatched. The CDR3 has 16 amino acids.

This chain joins TRBV7-8 and TRBJ1-5; maybe TRBD1 (6 bases). The germline V gene encodes CDR1 SGHVS and CDR2 FQNEAQ. The V end lost 3 bases, the J end lost 0 bases, and 9 bases lay between the germline ends. The CDR3 extends over 15 amino acids. CDR3 loop: CASSFWGHSNQPQHF. In DNA form, the CDR3 reads TGTGCCAGCAGCTTTTGGGGACATAGCAATCAGCCCCAGCATTTT.

This clone has a single count. This rearrangement joins TRBV7-2 to TRBJ2-7, with D perhaps TRBD2 (6 bases). This CDR3 is 18 amino acids long. Trimming stripped 4 bases from V and 4 bases from J, with 26 bases between. Per the germline V gene, CDR1 is SGHTA and CDR2 is FQGNSA. The chain's CDR3 is CASSSRARGGLGIYEQYF. CDR3 sequence (DNA): TGTGCCAGCAGCTCGCGAGCAAGGGGAGGTCTTGGTATATACGAGCAGTACTTC. Together with reference TRBV7-2 and TRBJ2-7, the CDR3 gives the full variable domain: GAGVSQSPSNKVTEKGKDVELRCDPISGHTALYWYRQSLGQGLEFLIYFQGNSAPDKSGLPSDRFSAERTGGSVSTLTIQRTQQEDSAVYLCASSSRARGGLGIYEQYFGPGTRLTVT.

The chain couples TRBV28 to TRBJ2-1; unclear D gene. CDR3 length: 12 residues. Deletions cut 3 bases from V and 15 bases from J, with 15 bases between. Germline V CDR1 and CDR2: MDHEN, SYDVKM. This chain's CDR3 is CASSFTEVGRFF. The CDR3 DNA reads as TGTGCCAGCAGTTTTACAGAAGTGGGTCGGTTCTTC.

Written as DNA, the CDR3 is TGTGCCAGCAGCTTACTGAGACAAACCTACAATGAGCAGTTCTTC. Translation: CASSLLRQTYNEQFF. V gene TRBV7-9 combines with J gene TRBJ2-1; no clear D. This CDR3 has 15 amino acids. Germline CDR1 is SEHNR and CDR2 is FQNEAQ (reference sequence). Trimming took 2 bases from V and 2 from J, leaving 10 bases between them.

This clone was seen only once. V gene TRBV5-8 combines with J gene TRBJ2-3, with 8 bases matching TRBD1. J lost 3 bases, V lost 5 bases, and 14 bases had no gene match. CDR1 and CDR2 (germline): SGHTS, YDEGEE. The CDR3 length is 17 residues. CDR3 nucleotide sequence: TGTGCCAGCAGACCTCAACCATCTGACAGGGGAACAGATACGCAGTATTTT. This sequence encodes CASRPQPSDRGTDTQYF.

V and J are TRBV19 and TRBJ2-7; 7 bases match TRBD1. From germline, CDR1 is LNHDA and CDR2 SQIVND (reference sequence). The J segment lost 1 base and the V segment lost 0 bases, leaving 6 bases of the junction unmatched. The CDR3 has 16 amino acids. CDR3 nucleotides: TGTGCCAGTAGTATAGATCAGGCACAGGGGTCCTACGAGCAGTACTTC. Amino acid sequence: CASSIDQAQGSYEQYF. Using reference TRBV19 and TRBJ2-7 for the parts outside the CDR3, the full variable domain is DGGITQSPKYLFRKEGQNVTLSCEQNLNHDAMYWYRQDPGQGLRLIYYSQIVNDFQKGDIAEGYSVSREKKESFPLTVTSAQKNPTAFYLCASSIDQAQGSYEQYFGPGTRLTVT.

The CDR3 DNA follows: TGTGCCAGCAGCTCCACGGCAGCGGGGGGCGGGGGCACAGATACGCAGTATTTT. Translated, it gives CASSSTAAGGGGTDTQYF. The chain links TRBV7-9 to TRBJ2-3, with TRBD2 matching 9 bases. V shed 4 bases and J 1 base; nucleotides not matched to a gene: 12. CDR1 is SEHNR and CDR2 is FQNEAQ in the germline V gene (reference sequence). The CDR3 has 18 residues.

V and J are TRBV4-3 and TRBJ2-7; a possible D gene is TRBD1 (5 bases). The length of the CDR3 is 15 residues. Between the trimmed V and J ends, which lost 0 bases and 3 bases, there was a span of 12 bases. Germline CDR1 reads LGHNA; CDR2 reads YSLEER. The CDR3 protein is CASSQDATGYYEQYF. DNA of the CDR3: TGCGCCAGCAGCCAAGACGCCACAGGCTACTACGAGCAGTACTTC.

The V and J genes are TRBV7-8 and TRBJ2-3; 8 bases align to TRBD2. Germline V CDR1 and CDR2: SGHVS, FQNEAQ. With V trimmed by 3 bases and J by 11 bases, 10 bases remained unmatched. The CDR3 loop spans 14 amino acids. CDR3 region: CASSFGLGGGRQYF. CDR3 coding DNA: TGTGCCAGCAGCTTTGGCTTGGGCGGGGGGAGGCAGTATTTT.

The J gene is TRBJ1-1, the V gene TRBV4-2; perhaps TRBD1 as D (5 bases). Looked up from germline, CDR1 is LGHNA and CDR2 is YNFKEQ. This CDR3 comprises 16 residues. Trimming cost V 3 bases and J 4 bases, with 18 bases left between them. CDR3 residues: CASSQPLGQRGTEAFF. As DNA, the CDR3 is TGTGCCAGCAGCCAGCCCTTGGGGCAAAGGGGCACTGAAGCTTTCTTT.

The V gene is TRBV6-1, the J gene TRBJ1-2; D gene ambiguous. The CDR3 extends over 11 amino acids. The V end lost 9 bases, the J end lost 2 bases, and 7 bases lay between the germline ends. Germline CDR1 reads MNHNS; CDR2 reads SASEGT. CDR3: CASDNNYGYTF. DNA of the CDR3: TGTGCCAGTGACAACAACTATGGCTACACCTTC.

This sequence joins TRBV2 and TRBJ1-2, with TRBD1 matching over 10 bases. The V and J ends lost 6 bases and 4 bases, in that order; junction bases with no gene match: 5. Germline-derived CDR1 and CDR2 are SNHLY and FYNNEI. The CDR3 loop spans 14 amino acids. The CDR3 reads CASSTRQGAYGYTF. DNA for the CDR3: TGTGCCAGCAGCACGAGACAGGGGGCCTATGGCTACACCTTC. Complete variable domain (other parts from reference TRBV2 and TRBJ1-2): EPEVTQTPSHQVTQMGQEVILRCVPISNHLYFYWYRQILGQKVEFLVSFYNNEISEKSEIFDDQFSVERPDGSNFTLKIRSTKLEDSAMYFCASSTRQGAYGYTFGSGTRLTVV.

The chain has TRBV5-8 and TRBJ2-5; a weak D match, TRBD2 (6 bases). The CDR3 runs 15 residues. Germline V gene lookup returns CDR1 SGHTS and CDR2 YDEGEE. The V and J ends lost 2 bases and 3 bases respectively, with 14 bases between them. CDR3 nucleotide sequence: TGTGCCAGCAGCTTTGATAGGACGGGAGAAGAGACCCAGTACTTC. This sequence encodes CASSFDRTGEETQYF.

V and J are TRBV13 and TRBJ2-7; tentatively, D is TRBD1 (6 bases). The CDR3 has 15 amino acids. Germline values: CDR1 PRHDT, CDR2 FYEKMQ (reference sequence). V lost 5 bases and J 2 bases, leaving 16 bases between the germline ends. CDR3 sequence: CASSPLRTATYEQYF. The CDR3 DNA sequence: TGTGCCAGCAGCCCCCTCAGGACAGCCACCTACGAGCAGTACTTC.

This clone was picked up one time. The gene calls are TRBV28 and TRBJ2-5; 11 nucleotides agree with TRBD2. Germline V lookup: CDR1 MDHEN, CDR2 SYDVKM. V shed 3 bases and J 4 bases; nucleotides not matched to a gene: 13. The CDR3 has 18 amino acids. CDR3 loop: CASSFFTSGRVFGETQYF. The DNA for the CDR3 is TGTGCCAGCAGTTTTTTCACTAGCGGGAGAGTGTTTGGAGAGACCCAGTACTTC.

V and J are TRBV28 and TRBJ1-1, with D unclear. CDR1 is MDHEN and CDR2 is SYDVKM in the germline V gene. The CDR3 has 12 amino acids. Trimming cost V 6 bases and J 10 bases, with 15 bases left between them. CDR3 sequence: CASRDGGRVAFF. In nucleotides, the CDR3 is TGTGCCAGCAGGGACGGAGGGCGCGTAGCTTTCTTT. The full variable domain, its missing parts supplied by reference TRBV28 and TRBJ1-1, is DVKVTQSSRYLVKRTGEKVFLECVQDMDHENMFWYRQDPGLGLRLIYFSYDVKMKEKGDIPEGYSVSREKKERFSLILESASTNQTSMYLCASRDGGRVAFFGQGTRLTVV.

The chain recombines TRBV11-2 with TRBJ1-1; unclear D gene. V shed 7 bases and J shed 3 bases, with 9 bases lying between them. The length of the CDR3 is 12 residues. The germline V gene has CDR1 SGHAT and CDR2 FQNNGV. The CDR3 nucleotides are TGTGCCAGCAACCGCGGTTACACTGAAGCTTTCTTT. Amino acids: CASNRGYTEAFF.

V usage is TRBV27 and J usage is TRBJ2-6; possibly TRBD2 for D (5 bases). Per the germline V gene, CDR1 is MNHEY and CDR2 is SMNVEV (reference sequence). V dropped 3 bases and J dropped 0 bases, with 15 bases sitting between them. The length of the CDR3 is 18 residues. In nucleotides, the CDR3 is TGTGCCAGCAGTTTCATGGGAGTCACTTTCTCTGGGGCCAACGTCCTGACTTTC. It is translated as CASSFMGVTFSGANVLTF.

CDR3 bases: TGTGCCAGCAGGAGGACAGCTTCCACAGATACGCAGTATTTT. Protein: CASRRTASTDTQYF. The chain uses TRBV6-5 and TRBJ2-3; weak D call: TRBD1 (6 bases). The CDR3 totals 14 residues. V was shortened by 6 bases and J by 2 bases, with 12 bases between the two germline ends. From germline, CDR1 is MNHEY and CDR2 SVGAGI.

The V gene is TRBV29-1, the J gene TRBJ2-5; tentative D call: TRBD1 (5 bases). This CDR3 has 13 amino acids. The V gene's germline CDR1 is SQVTM and CDR2 ANQGSEA. V dropped 7 bases and J dropped 1 base, with 13 bases sitting between them. CDR3 sequence (DNA): TGCAGCGCGAGGAGTCAGGGCCAAGAGACCCAGTACTTC. Translating it yields CSARSQGQETQYF.

The CDR3, as DNA: TGTGCCAGCACCATTCAAGGGGGCTCTGGCTACACCTTC. It codes for CASTIQGGSGYTF. The V and J genes are TRBV5-4 and TRBJ1-2; 7 nucleotides match TRBD1. This CDR3 region has 13 residues. Germline V gives CDR1 SGHNT, CDR2 YYREEE (reference sequence). V gave up 6 bases and J gave up 7 bases; unmatched junction bases: 9.

The V gene is TRBV9, the J gene TRBJ2-2; the D gene is possibly TRBD1 (5 bases). Germline V gives CDR1 SGDLS, CDR2 YYNGEE. The CDR3 loop spans 16 amino acids. The V end was cut by 1 base, the J end by 0 bases, with 10 bases between. The CDR3 is CASSVTLTANTGELFF. The DNA of the CDR3 is TGTGCCAGCAGCGTAACCCTGACAGCGAACACCGGGGAGCTGTTTTTT.